This T cell receptor beta chain was sequenced during a study of blood T cell repertoires in COVID-19. Study in general: The United States, Italy and Spain supplied acute and convalescent COVID-19 samples. T cells, B-cell-depleted T cells, or PBMCs supplied cDNA or gDNA.

Sequencing was performed with immunoSEQ multiplex PCR; in TCRdb, only in-frame clones are kept and a portion is missing. The sample lists 100,000 to 120,000 clones, around four fifths occurring once. The sequencing sample was made of peripheral blood. The origin of this receptor is a woman between 40 and 50 years old with acute or convalescent COVID-19.

The CDR3 nucleotides are TGTGCCAGCAGGGGGCGAAGCACCGGGGAGCTGTTTTTT. This codes for CASRGRSTGELFF. The gene calls are TRBV19 and TRBJ2-2; 8 positions match TRBD1. The germline gives CDR1 LNHDA, CDR2 SQIVND (reference sequence). There are 13 residues in the CDR3. V lost 9 bases and J lost 4; bases outside the gene matches: 4. The variable domain in full, completed from reference TRBV19 and TRBJ2-2, reads DGGITQSPKYLFRKEGQNVTLSCEQNLNHDAMYWYRQDPGQGLRLIYYSQIVNDFQKGDIAEGYSVSREKKESFPLTVTSAQKNPTAFYLCASRGRSTGELFFGEGSRLTVL.